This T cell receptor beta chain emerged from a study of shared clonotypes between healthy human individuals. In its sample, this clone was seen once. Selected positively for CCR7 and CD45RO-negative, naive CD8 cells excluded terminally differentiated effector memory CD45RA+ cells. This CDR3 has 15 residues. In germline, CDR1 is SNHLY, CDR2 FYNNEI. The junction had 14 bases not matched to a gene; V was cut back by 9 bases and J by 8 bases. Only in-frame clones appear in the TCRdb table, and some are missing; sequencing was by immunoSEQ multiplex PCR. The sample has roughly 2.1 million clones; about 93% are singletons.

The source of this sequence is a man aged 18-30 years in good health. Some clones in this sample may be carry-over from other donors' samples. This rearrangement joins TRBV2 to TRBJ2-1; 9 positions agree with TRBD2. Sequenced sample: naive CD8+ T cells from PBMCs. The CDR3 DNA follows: TGTGCCAGGGGTTTCGGGAGCGGGAGGAGGGATGAGCAGTTCTTC. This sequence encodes CARGFGSGRRDEQFF.